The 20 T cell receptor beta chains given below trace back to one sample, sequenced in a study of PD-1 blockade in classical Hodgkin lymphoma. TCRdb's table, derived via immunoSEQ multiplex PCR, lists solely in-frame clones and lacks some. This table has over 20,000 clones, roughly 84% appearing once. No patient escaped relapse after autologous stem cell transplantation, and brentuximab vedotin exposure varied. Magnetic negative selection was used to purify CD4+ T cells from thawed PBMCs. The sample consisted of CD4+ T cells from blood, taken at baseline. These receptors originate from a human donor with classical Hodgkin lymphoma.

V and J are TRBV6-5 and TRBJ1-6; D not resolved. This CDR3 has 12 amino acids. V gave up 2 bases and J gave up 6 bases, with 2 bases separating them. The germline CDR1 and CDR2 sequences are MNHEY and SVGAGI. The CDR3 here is CASSYPNSPLHF. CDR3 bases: TGTGCCAGCAGTTACCCTAATTCACCCCTCCACTTT.

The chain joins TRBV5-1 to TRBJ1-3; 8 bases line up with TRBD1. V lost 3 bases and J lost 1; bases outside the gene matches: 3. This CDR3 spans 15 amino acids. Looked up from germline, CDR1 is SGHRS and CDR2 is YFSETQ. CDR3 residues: CASSSTGDSGNTIYF. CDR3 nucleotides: TGCGCCAGCAGCTCGACAGGGGATTCTGGAAACACCATATATTTT. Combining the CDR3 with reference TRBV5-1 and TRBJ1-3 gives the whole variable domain KAGVTQTPRYLIKTRGQQVTLSCSPISGHRSVSWYQQTPGQGLQFLFEYFSETQRNKGNFPGRFSGRQFSNSRSEMNVSTLELGDSALYLCASSSTGDSGNTIYFGEGSWLTVV.

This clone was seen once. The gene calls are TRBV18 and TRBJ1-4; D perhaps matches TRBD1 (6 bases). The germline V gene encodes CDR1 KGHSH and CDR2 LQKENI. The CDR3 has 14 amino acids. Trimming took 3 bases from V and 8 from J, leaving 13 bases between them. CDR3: CASSPWGQGEKLFF. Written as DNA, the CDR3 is TGTGCCAGCTCACCCTGGGGACAAGGGGAAAAACTGTTTTTT.

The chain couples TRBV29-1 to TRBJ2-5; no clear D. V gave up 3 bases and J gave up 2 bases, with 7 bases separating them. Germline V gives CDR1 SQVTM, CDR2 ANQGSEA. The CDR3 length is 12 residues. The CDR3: CSVEAGQETQYF. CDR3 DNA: TGCAGCGTTGAGGCAGGTCAAGAGACCCAGTACTTC.

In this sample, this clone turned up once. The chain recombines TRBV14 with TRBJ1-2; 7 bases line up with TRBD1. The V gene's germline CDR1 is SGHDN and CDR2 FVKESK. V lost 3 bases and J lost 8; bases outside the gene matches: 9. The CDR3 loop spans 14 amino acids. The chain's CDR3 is CASSHASGDSGYTF. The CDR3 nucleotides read TGTGCCAGCAGCCATGCCTCCGGGGACAGCGGCTACACCTTC.

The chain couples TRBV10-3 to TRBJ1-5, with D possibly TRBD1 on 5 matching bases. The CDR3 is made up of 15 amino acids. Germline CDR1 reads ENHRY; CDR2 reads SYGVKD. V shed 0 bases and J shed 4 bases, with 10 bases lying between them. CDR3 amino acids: CAISESGPRNQPQHF. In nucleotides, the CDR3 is TGTGCCATCAGTGAGTCGGGGCCGAGAAATCAGCCCCAGCATTTT.

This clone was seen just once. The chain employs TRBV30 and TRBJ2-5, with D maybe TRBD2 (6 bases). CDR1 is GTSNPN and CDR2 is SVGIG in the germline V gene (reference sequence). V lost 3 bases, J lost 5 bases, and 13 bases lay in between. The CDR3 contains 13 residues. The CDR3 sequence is CAWSLGLRETQYF. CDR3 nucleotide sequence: TGTGCCTGGAGCTTGGGACTGCGGGAGACCCAGTACTTC.

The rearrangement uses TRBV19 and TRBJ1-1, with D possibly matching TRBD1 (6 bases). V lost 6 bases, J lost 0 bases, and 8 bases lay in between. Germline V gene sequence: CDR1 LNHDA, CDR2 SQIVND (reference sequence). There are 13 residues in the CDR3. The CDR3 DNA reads TGTGCCAGTAGGGACAGAATGAACACTGAAGCTTTCTTT. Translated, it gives CASRDRMNTEAFF.

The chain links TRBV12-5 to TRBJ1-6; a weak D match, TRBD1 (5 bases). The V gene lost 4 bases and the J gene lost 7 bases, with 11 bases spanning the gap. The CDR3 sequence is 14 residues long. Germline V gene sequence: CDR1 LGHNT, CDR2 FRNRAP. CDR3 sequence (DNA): TGTGCTAGTGGTTATGGGGGTCAGAATTCACCCCTCCACTTT. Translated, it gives CASGYGGQNSPLHF.

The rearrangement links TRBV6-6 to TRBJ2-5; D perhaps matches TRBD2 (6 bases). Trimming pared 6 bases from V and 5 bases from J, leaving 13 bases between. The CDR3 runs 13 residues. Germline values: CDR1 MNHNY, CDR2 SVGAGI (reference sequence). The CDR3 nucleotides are TGTGCCAGCAGAACTAGCTGGCAGGAGACCCAGTACTTC. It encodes CASRTSWQETQYF.

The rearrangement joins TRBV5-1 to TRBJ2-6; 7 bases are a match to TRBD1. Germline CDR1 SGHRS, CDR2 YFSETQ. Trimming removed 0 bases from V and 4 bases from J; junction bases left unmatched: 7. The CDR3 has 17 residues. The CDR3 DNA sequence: TGCGCCAGCAGCTTGGGGGCGACAGGGTTAGGGGCCAACGTCCTGACTTTC. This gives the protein CASSLGATGLGANVLTF.

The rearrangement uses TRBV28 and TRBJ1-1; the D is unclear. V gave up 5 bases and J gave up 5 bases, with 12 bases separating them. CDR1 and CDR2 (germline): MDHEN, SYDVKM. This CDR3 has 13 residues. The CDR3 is CASSPGPGTEAFF. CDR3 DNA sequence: TGTGCCAGCAGTCCCGGACCTGGAACTGAAGCTTTCTTT.

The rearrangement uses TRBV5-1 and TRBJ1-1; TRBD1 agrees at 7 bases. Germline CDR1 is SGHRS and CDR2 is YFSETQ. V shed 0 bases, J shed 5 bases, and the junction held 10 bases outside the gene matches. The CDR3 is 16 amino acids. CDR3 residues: CASSLDLRGRETEAFF. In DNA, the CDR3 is TGCGCCAGCAGCTTGGACCTGAGGGGGCGGGAGACTGAAGCTTTCTTT.

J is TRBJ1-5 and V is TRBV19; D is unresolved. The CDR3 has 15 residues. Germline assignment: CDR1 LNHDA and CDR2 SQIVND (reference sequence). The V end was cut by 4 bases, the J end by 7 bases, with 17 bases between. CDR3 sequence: CASSTALVREQPQHF. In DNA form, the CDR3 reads TGTGCCAGTAGTACCGCCCTTGTCCGGGAACAGCCCCAGCATTTT. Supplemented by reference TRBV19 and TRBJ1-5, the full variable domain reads DGGITQSPKYLFRKEGQNVTLSCEQNLNHDAMYWYRQDPGQGLRLIYYSQIVNDFQKGDIAEGYSVSREKKESFPLTVTSAQKNPTAFYLCASSTALVREQPQHFGDGTRLSIL.

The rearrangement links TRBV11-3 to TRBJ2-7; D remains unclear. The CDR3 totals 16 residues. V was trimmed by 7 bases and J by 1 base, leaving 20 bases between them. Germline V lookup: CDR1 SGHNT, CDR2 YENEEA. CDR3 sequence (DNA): TGTGCCAGCAACTTCACCCGGACGGCACCTTCCTACGAGCAGTACTTC. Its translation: CASNFTRTAPSYEQYF.

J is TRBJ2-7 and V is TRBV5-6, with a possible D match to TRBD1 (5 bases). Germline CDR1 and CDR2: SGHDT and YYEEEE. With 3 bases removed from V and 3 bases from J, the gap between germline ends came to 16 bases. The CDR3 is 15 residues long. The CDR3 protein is CASSSFGQGNYEQYF. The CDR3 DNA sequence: TGTGCCAGCAGCTCGTTCGGTCAGGGTAACTACGAGCAGTACTTC.

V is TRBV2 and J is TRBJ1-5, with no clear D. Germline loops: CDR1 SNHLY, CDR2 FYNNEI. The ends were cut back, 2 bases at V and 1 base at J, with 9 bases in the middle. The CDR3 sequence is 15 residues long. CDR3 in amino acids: CASSENTLSNQPQHF. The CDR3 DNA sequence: TGTGCCAGCAGTGAAAACACCTTGAGCAATCAGCCCCAGCATTTT.

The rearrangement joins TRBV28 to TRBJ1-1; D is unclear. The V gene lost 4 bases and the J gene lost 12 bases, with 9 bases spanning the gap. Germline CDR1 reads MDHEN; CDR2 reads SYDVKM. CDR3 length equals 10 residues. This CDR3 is CASSSRRTFF. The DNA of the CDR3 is TGTGCCAGCAGTTCCCGAAGAACTTTCTTT.

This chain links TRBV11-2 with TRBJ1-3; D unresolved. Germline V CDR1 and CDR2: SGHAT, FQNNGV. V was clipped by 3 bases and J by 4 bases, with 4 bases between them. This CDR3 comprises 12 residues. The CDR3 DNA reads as TGTGCCAGCAGCTTCACGGGAAACACCATATATTTT. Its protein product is CASSFTGNTIYF.

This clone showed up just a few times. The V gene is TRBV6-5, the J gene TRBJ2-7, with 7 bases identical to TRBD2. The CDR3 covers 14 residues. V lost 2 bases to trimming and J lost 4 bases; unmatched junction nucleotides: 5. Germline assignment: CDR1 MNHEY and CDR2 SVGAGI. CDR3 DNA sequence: TGTGCCAGCAGTTACGCTAGCGGATTATACGAGCAGTACTTC. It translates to CASSYASGLYEQYF.